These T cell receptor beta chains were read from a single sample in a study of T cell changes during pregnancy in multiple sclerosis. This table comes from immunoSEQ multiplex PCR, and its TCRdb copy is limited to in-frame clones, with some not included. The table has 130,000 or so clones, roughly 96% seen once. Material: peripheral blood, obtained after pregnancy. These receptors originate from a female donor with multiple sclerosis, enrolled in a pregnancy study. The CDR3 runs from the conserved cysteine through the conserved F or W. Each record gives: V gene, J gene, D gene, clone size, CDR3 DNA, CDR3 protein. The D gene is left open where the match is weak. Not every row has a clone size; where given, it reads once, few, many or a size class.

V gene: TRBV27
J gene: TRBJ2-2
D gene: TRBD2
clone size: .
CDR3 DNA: TGTGCCAGCAGTCCCCTTAGCGGGAGGACCAACACCGGGGAGCTGTTTTTT
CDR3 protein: CASSPLSGRTNTGELFF

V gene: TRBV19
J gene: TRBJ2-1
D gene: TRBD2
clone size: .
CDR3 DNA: TGTGCCAGCAAGACTAGCGGGTCTACCCGGGGAGAGCAGTTCTTC
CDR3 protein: CASKTSGSTRGEQFF

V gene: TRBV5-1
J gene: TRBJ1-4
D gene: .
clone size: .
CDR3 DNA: TGCGCCAGCAGGGACAGCCAAAATGAAAAACTGTTTTTT
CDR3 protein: CASRDSQNEKLFF

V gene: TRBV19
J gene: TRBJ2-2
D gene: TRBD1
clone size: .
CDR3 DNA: TGTGCCAGTAGAAAACCGGGACAGTACACCGGGGAGCTGTTTTTT
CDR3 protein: CASRKPGQYTGELFF

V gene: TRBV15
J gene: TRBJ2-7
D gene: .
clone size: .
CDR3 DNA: TGTGCCACCAGCAGAGATGGGTTCACTCATGGAGGTCTTGGGGAGCAGTACTTC
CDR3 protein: CATSRDGFTHGGLGEQYF

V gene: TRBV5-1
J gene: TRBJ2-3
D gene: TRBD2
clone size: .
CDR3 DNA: TGCGCCAGCAGCTTGTTAGCTCCTAGCGGATCAACAGATACGCAGTATTTT
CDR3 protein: CASSLLAPSGSTDTQYF

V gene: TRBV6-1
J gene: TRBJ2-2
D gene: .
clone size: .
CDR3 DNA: TGTGCCAGCAGTGAAGGGTTTAGCTACACCGGGGAGCTGTTTTTT
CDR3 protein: CASSEGFSYTGELFF

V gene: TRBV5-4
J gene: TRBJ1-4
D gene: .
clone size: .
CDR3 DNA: TGTGCCAGCAGCTTCCAGGGTAGCCTAAATGAAAAACTGTTTTTT
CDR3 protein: CASSFQGSLNEKLFF

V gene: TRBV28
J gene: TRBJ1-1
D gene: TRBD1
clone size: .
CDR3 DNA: TGTGCCAGCAGTCCCCCGGGACAGGATTTTGAAGCTTTCTTT
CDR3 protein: CASSPPGQDFEAFF

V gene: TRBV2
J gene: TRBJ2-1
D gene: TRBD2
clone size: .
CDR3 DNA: TGTGCCAGCCTAGGCCCGGCTAGCGGCTACAATGAGCAGTTCTTC
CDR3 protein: CASLGPASGYNEQFF

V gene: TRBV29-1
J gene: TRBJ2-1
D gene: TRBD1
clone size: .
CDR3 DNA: TGCAGCGTTGAGGGACAGGGTTCCATGCGTAAGTTCTTC
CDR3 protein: CSVEGQGSMRKFF

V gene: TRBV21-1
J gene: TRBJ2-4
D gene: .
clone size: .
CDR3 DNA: TGTGCCAGCAGCCCGCGGACTAGCGGGTCCTTAGCCAAAAACATTCAGTACTTC
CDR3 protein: CASSPRTSGSLAKNIQYF

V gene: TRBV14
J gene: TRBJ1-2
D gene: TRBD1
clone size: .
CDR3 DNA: TGTGCCAGCAGCCCAGGACAGGGCCACTATGGCTACACCTTC
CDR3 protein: CASSPGQGHYGYTF

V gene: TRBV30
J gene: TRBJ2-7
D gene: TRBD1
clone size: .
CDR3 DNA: TGTGCCGCGGACAGGGTCTACGAGCAGTACTTC
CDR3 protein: CAADRVYEQYF

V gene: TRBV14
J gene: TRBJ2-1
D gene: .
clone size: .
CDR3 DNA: TGTGCCAGCAGCTTCCTTAATTCTGCGGGGTCCGCCTACAATGAGCAGTTCTTC
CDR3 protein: CASSFLNSAGSAYNEQFF

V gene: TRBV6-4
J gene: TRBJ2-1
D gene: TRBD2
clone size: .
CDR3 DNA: TGTGCCAGCAGTGAAGGAGCGGGAAAGCGGAATGAGCAGTTCTTC
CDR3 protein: CASSEGAGKRNEQFF

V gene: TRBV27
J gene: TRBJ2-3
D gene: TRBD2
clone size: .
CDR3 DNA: TGTGCCAGCATGGTGAGCGGACTAGCGGCTTTCACAGATACGCAGTATTTT
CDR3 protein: CASMVSGLAAFTDTQYF

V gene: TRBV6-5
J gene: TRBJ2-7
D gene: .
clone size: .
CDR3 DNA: TGTGCCAGCAGTTACGTGGAGGGAGCCGAGCAGTACTTC
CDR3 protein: CASSYVEGAEQYF

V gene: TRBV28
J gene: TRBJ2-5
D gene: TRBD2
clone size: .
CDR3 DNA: TGTGCCAGCAGTTCCCTACCAGCGGGAGGGTCCGAGACCCAGTACTTC
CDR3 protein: CASSSLPAGGSETQYF

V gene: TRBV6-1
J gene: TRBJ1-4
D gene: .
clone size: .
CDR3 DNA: TGTGCCAGCAGTGAAGCTTGGGGCTGGACTAATGAAAAACTGTTTTTT
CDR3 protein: CASSEAWGWTNEKLFF

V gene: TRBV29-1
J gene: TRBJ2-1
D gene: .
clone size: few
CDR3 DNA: TGCAGCGTTGACCGGTCAGGGGTGAACAATGAGCAGTTCTTC
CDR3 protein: CSVDRSGVNNEQFF

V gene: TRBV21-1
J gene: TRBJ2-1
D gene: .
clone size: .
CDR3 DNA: TGTGCCAGCAGCAAAGTGTGGCCGTCACCATACAATGAGCAGTTCTTC
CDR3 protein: CASSKVWPSPYNEQFF

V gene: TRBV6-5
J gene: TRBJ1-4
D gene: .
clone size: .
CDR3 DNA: TGTGCCAGCAGCCCTAGGGGGAGGGCGGATGAAAAACTGTTTTTT
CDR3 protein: CASSPRGRADEKLFF

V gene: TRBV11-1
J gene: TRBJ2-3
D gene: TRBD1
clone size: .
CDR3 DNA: TGTGCCAGCAGCCTTTATACAGGGGCTAGTACGCAGTATTTT
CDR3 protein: CASSLYTGASTQYF

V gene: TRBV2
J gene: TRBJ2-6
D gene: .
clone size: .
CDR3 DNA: TGTGCCAGCAGTGGCAAAGGGGGCTATGCTCGCGGGACCCGCTCTGGGGCCAACGTCCTGACTTTC
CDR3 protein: CASSGKGGYARGTRSGANVLTF

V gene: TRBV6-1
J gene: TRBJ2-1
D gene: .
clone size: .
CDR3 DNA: TGTGCCAGCAGTGAATTCAGCCTTGGGGGCGGGTACAATGAGCAGTTCTTC
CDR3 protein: CASSEFSLGGGYNEQFF

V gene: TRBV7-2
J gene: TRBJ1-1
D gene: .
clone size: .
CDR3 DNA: TGTGCCAGCAGCTACGGACCCGGGGTGGACGCTGAAGCTTTCTTT
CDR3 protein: CASSYGPGVDAEAFF

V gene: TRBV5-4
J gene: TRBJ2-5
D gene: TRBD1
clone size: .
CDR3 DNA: TGTGCCAGCAGCTTGGTGGCAGGGGGAATGGGAGAGACCCAGTACTTC
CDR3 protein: CASSLVAGGMGETQYF